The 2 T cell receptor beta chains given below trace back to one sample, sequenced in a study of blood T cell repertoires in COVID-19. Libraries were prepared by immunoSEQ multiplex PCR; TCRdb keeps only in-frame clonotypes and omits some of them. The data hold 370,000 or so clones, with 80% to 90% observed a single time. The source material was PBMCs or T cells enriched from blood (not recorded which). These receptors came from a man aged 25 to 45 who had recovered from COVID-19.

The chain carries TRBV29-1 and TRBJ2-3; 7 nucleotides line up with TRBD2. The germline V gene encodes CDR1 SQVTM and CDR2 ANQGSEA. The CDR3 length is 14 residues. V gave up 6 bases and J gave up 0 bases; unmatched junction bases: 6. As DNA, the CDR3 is TGCAGCGTGGGGACTATGCCTAGCACAGATACGCAGTATTTT. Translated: CSVGTMPSTDTQYF.

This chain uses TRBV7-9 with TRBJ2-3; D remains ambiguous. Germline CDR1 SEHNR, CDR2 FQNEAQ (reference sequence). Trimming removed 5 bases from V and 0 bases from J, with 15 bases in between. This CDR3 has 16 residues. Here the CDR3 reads CASSPPLASSTDTQYF. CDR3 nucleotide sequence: TGTGCCAGCAGCCCCCCCCTGGCAAGTAGCACAGATACGCAGTATTTT.